The clone carrying this TCR beta chain was recorded many times. The germline CDR1 and CDR2 sequences are ENHRY and SYGVKD. Unmatched junction bases numbered 8, after V lost 4 bases and J lost 9 bases. The CDR3 consists of 14 residues. TCRdb re-called the RT-PCR reads through MiXCR, storing one row per CDR3 protein. The top ten hold 3% to 4.5% of the sample, which has more than 600,000 distinct CDR3 sequences, 14% seen once. The genes are TRBV10-3 and TRBJ2-7; 11 positions match TRBD1. The sample consisted of memory CD4+ T cells from blood. The source is a female donor in good health, serving as a healthy control. This CDR3 is CAISATGTGGWQYF. The CDR3 DNA sequence: TGTGCCATCAGTGCAACCGGGACAGGGGGGTGGCAGTACTTC.